This paragraph covers one T cell receptor (beta chain) sequence. What it binds is not known. This record belongs to a study of post-analysis software for immune sequencing data. On the study more broadly: Patients had relapsing-remitting, secondary progressive or progressive-relapsing multiple sclerosis; some lacked subtype.

This CDR3 has 14 amino acids. Germline V gives CDR1 MNHEY, CDR2 SMNVEV (reference sequence). V lost 6 bases and J lost 5; bases outside the gene matches: 6. Unique molecular identifiers tagged the TCR beta cDNA libraries. With roughly 0.9 to 10 million T cells as the source, roughly 0.5 million cDNA molecules resulted. TCRdb called the PCR reads again in MiXCR, with one record for every CDR3 protein. The sample includes about 460,000 distinct CDR3 sequences, roughly 45% seen only once; the top ten take around 10%. The study, taken as a whole, reports: Significantly lower normalized Chao1 diversity was found in patients with multiple sclerosis relative to controls. Relative to controls, patients had 5 or 6 TRBV segments at higher frequency, with TRBV5-6, TRBV5-1 and TRBV20-1 among these. Strong co-clustering by F measure was evident for samples that had been prepared in the same batch.

The TCR originated in a girl aged 10 to 17 with multiple sclerosis. Sequencing was carried out using blood. The rearrangement joins TRBV27 to TRBJ1-5; TRBD1 matches 8 bases. This CDR3 reads CASSRTGIDQPQHF. CDR3 bases: TGTGCCAGCAGCCGGACAGGGATCGATCAGCCCCAGCATTTT.